This T cell receptor beta chain emerged from a study of cytomegalovirus exposure and HLA in healthy donors. 13 Jbeta primers and 60 Vbeta primers were used for the PCR. The protocol was immunoSEQ multiplex PCR, while the TCRdb copy is restricted to in-frame clones and leaves out a portion. The table has approximately 120,000 clones, around three quarters seen once. Trimming removed 8 bases from V and 2 bases from J; junction bases left unmatched: 7. The CDR3 consists of 14 residues. CDR1 and CDR2 from the germline V gene are LNHDA and SQIVND (reference sequence). The gene calls are TRBV19 and TRBJ2-7, with 9 bases aligning to TRBD2. Material: PBMCs. The sequence came from a woman in her thirties or forties in good health and CMV-seropositive. The CDR3 region is CASGPSGRTYEQYF. Here the CDR3 DNA reads TGTGCCAGTGGTCCAAGCGGGAGGACCTACGAGCAGTACTTC.